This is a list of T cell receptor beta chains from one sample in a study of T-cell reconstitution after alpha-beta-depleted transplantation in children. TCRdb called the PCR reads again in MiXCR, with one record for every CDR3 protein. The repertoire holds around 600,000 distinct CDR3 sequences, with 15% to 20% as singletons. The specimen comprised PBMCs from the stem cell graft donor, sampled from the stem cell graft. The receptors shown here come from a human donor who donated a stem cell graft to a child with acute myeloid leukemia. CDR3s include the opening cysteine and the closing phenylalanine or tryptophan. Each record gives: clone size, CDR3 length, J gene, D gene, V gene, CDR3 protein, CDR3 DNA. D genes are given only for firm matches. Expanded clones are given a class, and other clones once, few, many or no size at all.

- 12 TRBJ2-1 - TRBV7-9 CASSSRPYEQFF TGTGCCAGCAGTTCTAGACCCTATGAGCAGTTCTTC
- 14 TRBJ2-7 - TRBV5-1 CASSAPPGEYEQYF TGCGCCAGCAGCGCGCCCCCGGGGGAGTACGAGCAGTACTTC
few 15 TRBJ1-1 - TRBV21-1 CASSNQTRVNTEAFF TGTGCCAGCAGCAACCAGACGAGAGTGAACACTGAAGCTTTCTTT
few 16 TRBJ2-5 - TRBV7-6 CASSLVRGGATETQYF TGTGCCAGCAGCTTGGTCAGGGGGGGGGCGACAGAGACCCAGTACTTC
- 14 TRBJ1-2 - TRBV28 CASRFLGTNYGYTF TGTGCCAGCAGGTTCTTGGGAACTAACTATGGCTACACCTTC
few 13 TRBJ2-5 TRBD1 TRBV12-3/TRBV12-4 CASSGRGLGTQYF TGTGCCAGCAGCGGCAGGGGGCTGGGGACCCAGTACTTC
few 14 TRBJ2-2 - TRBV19 CASSSNLDTGELFF TGTGCCAGTAGTTCTAACCTAGACACCGGGGAGCTGTTTTTT
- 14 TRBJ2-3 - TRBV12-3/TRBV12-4 CASSLIPTTDTQYF TGTGCCAGCAGTCTTATCCCAACCACAGATACGCAGTATTTT
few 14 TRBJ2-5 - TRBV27 CASSKRGRQETQYF TGTGCCAGCAGTAAAAGGGGTCGTCAAGAGACCCAGTACTTC
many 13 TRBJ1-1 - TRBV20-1 CSAREPKNTEAFF TGCAGTGCTAGAGAACCCAAGAACACTGAAGCTTTCTTT
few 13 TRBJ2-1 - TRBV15 CATSRDLSNEQFF TGTGCCACCAGCAGAGATTTGAGCAATGAGCAGTTCTTC
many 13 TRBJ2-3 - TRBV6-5 CASSSQGTDTQYF TGTGCCAGCAGTTCGCAGGGCACAGATACGCAGTATTTT
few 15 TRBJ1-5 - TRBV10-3 CAISEGARSNQPQHF TGTGCCATCAGTGAGGGGGCTAGGAGCAATCAGCCCCAGCATTTT
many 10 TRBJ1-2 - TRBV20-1 CSAPDHGYTF TGCAGTGCCCCGGACCATGGCTACACCTTC
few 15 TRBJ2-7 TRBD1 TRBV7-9 CASSPPGTGEGEQYF TGTGCCAGCAGCCCGCCCGGGACAGGGGAGGGCGAGCAGTACTTC
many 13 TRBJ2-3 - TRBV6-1 CAASGTLEDTQYF TGTGCCGCCTCCGGGACACTTGAAGATACGCAGTATTTT
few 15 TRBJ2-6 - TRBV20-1 CSARDQGPGANVLTF TGCAGTGCTAGAGATCAGGGTCCGGGGGCCAACGTCCTGACTTTC
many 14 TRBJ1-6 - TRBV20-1 CSVYTGLSNSPLHF TGCAGTGTCTACACAGGGCTGTCTAATTCACCCCTCCACTTT
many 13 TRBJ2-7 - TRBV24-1 CATSDSHSYEQYF TGTGCCACCAGTGACTCTCATTCCTACGAGCAGTACTTC
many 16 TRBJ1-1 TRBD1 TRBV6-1 CASTDSDRDGYTEAFF TGTGCCAGCACTGATTCGGACAGGGACGGCTACACTGAAGCTTTCTTT
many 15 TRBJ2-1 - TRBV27 CASSFRGGSYNEQFF TGTGCCAGCAGTTTTAGGGGTGGGTCCTACAATGAGCAGTTCTTC
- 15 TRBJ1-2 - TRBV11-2 CASSRGIGPDYGYTF TGTGCCAGCAGCCGAGGGATTGGGCCTGACTATGGCTACACCTTC
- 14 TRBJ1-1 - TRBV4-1 CASSPGGGGTEAFF TGCGCCAGCAGCCCTGGCGGGGGGGGAACTGAAGCTTTCTTT
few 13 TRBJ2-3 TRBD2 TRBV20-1 CSASGGTPDTQYF TGCAGTGCTAGCGGGGGGACCCCCGATACGCAGTATTTT
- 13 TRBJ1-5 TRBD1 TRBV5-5 CASNLKGAQPQHF TGTGCCAGCAACCTGAAGGGGGCTCAGCCCCAGCATTTT
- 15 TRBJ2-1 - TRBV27 CASSLTGPPYNEQFF TGTGCCAGCAGTCTGACAGGCCCTCCCTACAATGAGCAGTTCTTC
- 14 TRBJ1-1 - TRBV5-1 CASSLGRFGTEAFF TGCGCCAGCAGCTTAGGCAGGTTCGGTACTGAAGCTTTCTTT
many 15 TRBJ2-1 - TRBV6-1 CASSDGGASYNEQFF TGTGCCAGCAGTGATGGGGGGGCTTCCTACAATGAGCAGTTCTTC
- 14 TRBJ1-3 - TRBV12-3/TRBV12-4 CASSLLWKGNTIYF TGTGCCAGCAGTTTACTATGGAAAGGAAACACCATATATTTT
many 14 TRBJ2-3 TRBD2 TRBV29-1 CSVQLAGDTDTQYF TGCAGCGTTCAGCTAGCGGGGGACACAGATACGCAGTATTTT
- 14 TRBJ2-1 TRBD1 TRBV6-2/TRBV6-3 CASSRQGAGNEQFF TGTGCCAGCAGCCGACAGGGGGCCGGCAATGAGCAGTTCTTC
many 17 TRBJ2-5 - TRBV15 CATSTNRQGKYQETQYF TGTGCCACCAGCACAAATAGGCAGGGGAAGTACCAAGAGACCCAGTACTTC
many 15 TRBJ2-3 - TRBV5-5 CASSLVGPSTDTQYF TGTGCCAGCAGCTTGGTGGGCCCGAGCACAGATACGCAGTATTTT
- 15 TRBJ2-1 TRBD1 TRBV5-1 CASSLAQGANNEQFF TGCGCCAGCAGCTTGGCCCAGGGGGCGAACAATGAGCAGTTCTTC
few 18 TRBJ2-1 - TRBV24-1 CATSDPGEGPTSYNEQFF TGTGCCACCAGTGATCCGGGTGAGGGGCCTACCTCCTACAATGAGCAGTTCTTC
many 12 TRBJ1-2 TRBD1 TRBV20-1 CSAPTGNYGYTF TGCAGTGCCCCGACAGGGAACTATGGCTACACCTTC
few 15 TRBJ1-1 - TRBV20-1 CSARDPGRMNTEAFF TGCAGTGCTAGAGATCCGGGACGGATGAACACTGAAGCTTTCTTT
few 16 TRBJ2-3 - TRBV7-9 CASRENREATTDTQYF TGTGCCAGCAGAGAGAACAGGGAGGCAACCACAGATACGCAGTATTTT
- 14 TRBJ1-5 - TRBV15 CATSSGFSNQPQHF TGTGCCACCAGCAGTGGGTTTAGCAATCAGCCCCAGCATTTT
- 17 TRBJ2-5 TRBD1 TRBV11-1 CASSLGWDREEGETQYF TGTGCCAGCAGCTTAGGCTGGGACAGGGAAGAGGGGGAGACCCAGTACTTC
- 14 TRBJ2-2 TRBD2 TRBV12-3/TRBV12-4 CASSRGGDTGELFF TGTGCCAGCAGTCGGGGGGGGGACACCGGGGAGCTGTTTTTT
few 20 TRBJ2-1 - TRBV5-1 CASSSAEGLIVRGSYNEQFF TGCGCCAGCAGCTCCGCTGAGGGTCTAATAGTGAGGGGGAGTTACAATGAGCAGTTCTTC
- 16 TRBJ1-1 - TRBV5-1 CASSLPTDRPNTEAFF TGCGCCAGCAGCTTACCGACGGACAGACCAAACACTGAAGCTTTCTTT
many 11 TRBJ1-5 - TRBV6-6 CASSQSWQQHF TGTGCCAGCAGCCAATCGTGGCAGCAGCATTTT
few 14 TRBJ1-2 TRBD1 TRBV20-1 CSASRTGSNYGYTF TGCAGTGCTAGCCGGACAGGATCTAACTATGGCTACACCTTC
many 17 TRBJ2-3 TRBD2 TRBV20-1 CSASGLAGGPSTDTQYF TGCAGTGCATCGGGACTAGCGGGGGGCCCTAGCACAGATACGCAGTATTTT
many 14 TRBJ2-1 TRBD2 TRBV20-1 CSALSGGADNEQFF TGCAGTGCTTTAAGCGGGGGGGCCGACAATGAGCAGTTCTTC
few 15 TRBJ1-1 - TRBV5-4 CASSPRDRLNTEAFF TGTGCCAGCAGCCCCCGGGACCGATTAAACACTGAAGCTTTCTTT
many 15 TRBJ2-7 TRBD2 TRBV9 CASSVSGGASYEQYF TGTGCCAGCAGCGTATCCGGGGGGGCGTCCTACGAGCAGTACTTC
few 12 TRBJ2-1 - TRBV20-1 CSARDLRPEQFF TGCAGTGCTAGAGACCTTCGACCGGAGCAGTTCTTC
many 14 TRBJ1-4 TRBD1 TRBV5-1 CASTLGTAEEKLFF TGCGCCAGCACCTTGGGGACAGCCGAAGAAAAACTGTTTTTT
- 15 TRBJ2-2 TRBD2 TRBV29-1 CSVASGALDTGELFF TGCAGCGTAGCTAGCGGGGCTCTCGACACCGGGGAGCTGTTTTTT
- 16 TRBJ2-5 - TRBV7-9 CASSLVVLGPQETQYF TGTGCCAGCAGCTTAGTTGTTTTGGGGCCACAAGAGACCCAGTACTTC
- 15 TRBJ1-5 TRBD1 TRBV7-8 CASSLVDRGWQPQHF TGTGCCAGCAGCTTAGTTGACAGGGGATGGCAGCCCCAGCATTTT
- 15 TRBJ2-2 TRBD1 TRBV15 CATSIRQGAAGELFF TGTGCCACCAGCATCAGACAGGGGGCGGCCGGGGAGCTGTTTTTT
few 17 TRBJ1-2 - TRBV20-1 CSARVVPGTQTNYGYTF TGCAGTGCTAGAGTCGTACCCGGGACCCAGACTAACTATGGCTACACCTTC
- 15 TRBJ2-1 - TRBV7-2 CASSFRDFRINEQFF TGTGCCAGCAGCTTCCGGGACTTTCGCATCAATGAGCAGTTCTTC
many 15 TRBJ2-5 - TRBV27 CASSALTQYQETQYF TGTGCCAGCAGTGCACTCACCCAGTACCAAGAGACCCAGTACTTC
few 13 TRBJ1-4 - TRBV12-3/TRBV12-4 CASSFGVKKKLFF TGTGCCAGCAGTTTCGGGGTCAAGAAAAAACTGTTTTTT